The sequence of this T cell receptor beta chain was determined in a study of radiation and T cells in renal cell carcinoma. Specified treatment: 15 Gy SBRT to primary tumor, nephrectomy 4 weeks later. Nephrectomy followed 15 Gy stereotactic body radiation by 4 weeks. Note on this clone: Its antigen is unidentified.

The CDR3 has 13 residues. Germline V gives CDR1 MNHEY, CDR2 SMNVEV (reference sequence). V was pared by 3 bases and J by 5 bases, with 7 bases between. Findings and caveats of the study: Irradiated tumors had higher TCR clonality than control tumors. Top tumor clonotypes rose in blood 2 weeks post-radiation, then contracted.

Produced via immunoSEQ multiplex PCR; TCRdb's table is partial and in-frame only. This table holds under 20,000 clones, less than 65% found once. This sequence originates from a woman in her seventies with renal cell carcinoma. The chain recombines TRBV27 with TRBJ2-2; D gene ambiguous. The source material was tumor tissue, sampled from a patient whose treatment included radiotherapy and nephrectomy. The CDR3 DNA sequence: TGTGCCAGCAGTTTGTTGGTTACCGGGGAGCTGTTTTTT. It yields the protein CASSLLVTGELFF.